This TCR beta chain was sequenced during a study of cytomegalovirus exposure and HLA in healthy donors. The overall study: HLA-typed donors were the source of 83 million or so unique TCRs held in an early data release.

Notes on the study in general: In an earlier analysis, most TCR beta V segments were productive about 87% or about 30% of the time. Later analysis placed DRB1 highest and HLA-C lowest in TCR association rates, which differed by HLA locus.

About this clone: The antigen remains unidentified.

Amplification used 60 Vbeta primers and 13 Jbeta primers. Produced via immunoSEQ multiplex PCR; TCRdb's table is partial and in-frame only. The sample holds about 100,000 clones; roughly 70% are singletons and the top ten take roughly 11%. The ends were cut back, 2 bases at V and 9 bases at J, with 9 bases in the middle. This CDR3 contains 12 residues. CDR1 is SGDLS and CDR2 is YYNGEE in the germline V gene. This clonotype was sampled from a man between 40 and 49 years old in good health and CMV-seropositive. The V gene is TRBV9, the J gene TRBJ1-5, with D possibly TRBD1 on 5 matching bases. The sample was PBMCs. The CDR3 is CASSVPGGPQHF. As DNA, the CDR3 is TGTGCCAGCAGCGTCCCGGGGGGGCCCCAGCATTTT.